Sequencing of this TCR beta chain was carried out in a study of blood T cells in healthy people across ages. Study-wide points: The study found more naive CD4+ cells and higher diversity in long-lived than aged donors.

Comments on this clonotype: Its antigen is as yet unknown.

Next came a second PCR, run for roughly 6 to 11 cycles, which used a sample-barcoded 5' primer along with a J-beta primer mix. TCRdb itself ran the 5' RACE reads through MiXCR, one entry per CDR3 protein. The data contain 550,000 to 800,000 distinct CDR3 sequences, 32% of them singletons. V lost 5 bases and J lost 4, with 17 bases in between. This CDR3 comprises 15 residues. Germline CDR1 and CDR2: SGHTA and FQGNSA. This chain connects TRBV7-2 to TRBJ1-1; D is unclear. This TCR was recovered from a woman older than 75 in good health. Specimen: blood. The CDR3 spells CASSTQSGGGTEAFF. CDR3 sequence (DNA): TGTGCCAGCAGCACCCAATCGGGCGGTGGCACTGAAGCTTTCTTT.